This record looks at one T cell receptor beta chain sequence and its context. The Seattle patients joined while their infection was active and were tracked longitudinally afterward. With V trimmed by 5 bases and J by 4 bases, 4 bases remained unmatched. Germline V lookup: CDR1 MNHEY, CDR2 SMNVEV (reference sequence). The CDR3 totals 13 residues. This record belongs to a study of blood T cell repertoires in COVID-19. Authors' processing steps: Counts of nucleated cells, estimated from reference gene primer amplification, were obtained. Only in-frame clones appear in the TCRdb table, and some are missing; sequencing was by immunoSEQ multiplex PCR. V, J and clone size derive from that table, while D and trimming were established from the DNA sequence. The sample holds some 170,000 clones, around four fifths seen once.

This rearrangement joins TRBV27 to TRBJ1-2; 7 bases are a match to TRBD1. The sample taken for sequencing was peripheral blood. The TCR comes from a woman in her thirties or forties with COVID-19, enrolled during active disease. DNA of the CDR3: TGTGCCAGCAGTAAGGGACAGTCCTATGGCTACACCTTC. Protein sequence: CASSKGQSYGYTF.